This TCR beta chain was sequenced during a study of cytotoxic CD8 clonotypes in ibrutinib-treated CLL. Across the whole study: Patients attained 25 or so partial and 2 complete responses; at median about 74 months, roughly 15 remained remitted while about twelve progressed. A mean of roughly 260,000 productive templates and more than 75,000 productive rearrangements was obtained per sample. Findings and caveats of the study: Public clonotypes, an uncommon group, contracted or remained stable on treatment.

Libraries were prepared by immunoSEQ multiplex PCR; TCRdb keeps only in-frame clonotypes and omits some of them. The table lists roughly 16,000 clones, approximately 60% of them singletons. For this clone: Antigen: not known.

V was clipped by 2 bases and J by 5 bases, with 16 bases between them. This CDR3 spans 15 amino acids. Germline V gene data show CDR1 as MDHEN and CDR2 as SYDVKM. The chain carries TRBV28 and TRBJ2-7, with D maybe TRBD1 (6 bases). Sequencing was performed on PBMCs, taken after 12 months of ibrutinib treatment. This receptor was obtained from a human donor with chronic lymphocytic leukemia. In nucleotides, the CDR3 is TGTGCCAGCAGTTTAGCCCCCGTAGGGGGAGACGAGCAGTACTTC. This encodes CASSLAPVGGDEQYF.